The T cell receptor beta chain described here comes from a study of CD4 T cells in relation to SARS-CoV-2 and coronaviruses. CD4+ T cells from unexposed donors were obtained before the COVID-19 pandemic (2011-2018). The cells were cultured for 10 days before CD4+ T cells were isolated. Assay used: immunoSEQ multiplex PCR; TCRdb lists only in-frame clones, some missing. The sample has over 15,000 clones, over 65% seen once. As to this clone: As yet, its antigen is unknown.

The receptor was isolated from a human donor in good health. The sample was CD4+ T cells from PBMCs, cultured in vitro.

The CDR3 protein is CSASTGQRSEKLFF. Here the CDR3 DNA reads TGCAGTGCTAGTACGGGACAGCGGTCTGAAAAACTGTTTTTT. The V call is TRBV20-1, the J call TRBJ1-4; 7 nucleotides match TRBD1. V lost 3 bases to trimming and J lost 7 bases; unmatched junction nucleotides: 8. CDR3 length: 14 residues. Per the germline V gene, CDR1 is DFQATT and CDR2 is SNEGSKA (reference sequence).